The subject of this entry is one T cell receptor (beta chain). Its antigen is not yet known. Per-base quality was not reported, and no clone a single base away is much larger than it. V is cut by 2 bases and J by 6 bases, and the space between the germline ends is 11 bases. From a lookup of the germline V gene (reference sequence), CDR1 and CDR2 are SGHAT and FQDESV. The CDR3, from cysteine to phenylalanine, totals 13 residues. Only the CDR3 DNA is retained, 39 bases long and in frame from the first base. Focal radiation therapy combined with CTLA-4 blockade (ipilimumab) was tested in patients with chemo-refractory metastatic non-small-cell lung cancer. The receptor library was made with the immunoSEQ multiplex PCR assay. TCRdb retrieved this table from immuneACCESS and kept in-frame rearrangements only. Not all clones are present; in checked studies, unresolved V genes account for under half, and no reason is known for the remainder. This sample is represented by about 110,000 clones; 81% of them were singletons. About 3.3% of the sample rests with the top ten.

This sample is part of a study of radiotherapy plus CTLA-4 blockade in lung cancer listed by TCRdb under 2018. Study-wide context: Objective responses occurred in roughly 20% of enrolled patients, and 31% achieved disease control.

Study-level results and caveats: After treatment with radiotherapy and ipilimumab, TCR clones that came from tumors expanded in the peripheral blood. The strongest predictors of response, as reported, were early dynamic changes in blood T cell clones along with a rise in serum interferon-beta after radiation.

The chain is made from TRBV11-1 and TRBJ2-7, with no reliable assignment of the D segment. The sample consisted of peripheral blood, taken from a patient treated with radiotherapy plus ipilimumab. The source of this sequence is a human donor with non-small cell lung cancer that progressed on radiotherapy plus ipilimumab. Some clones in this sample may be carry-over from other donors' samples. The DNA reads TGTGCCAGCAGCTTAATCTTAGGAAGCGAGCAGTACTTC. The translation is CASSLILGSEQYF.